This T cell receptor beta chain was retrieved from a study of blood T cell repertoires in COVID-19. At the level of the study: The United States, Italy and Spain supplied acute and convalescent COVID-19 samples.

Original data processing: Estimated nucleated cell counts came from reference gene primer amplification. Sequencing was performed with immunoSEQ multiplex PCR; in TCRdb, only in-frame clones are kept and a portion is missing. That table furnishes V, J and clone size, whereas the DNA furnished D and trimming. The sample holds 400,000 or so clones, 90% seen once. Cohorts were assigned according to the clinical history that participants reported. The origin of this receptor is a man younger than 35 who had recovered from COVID-19. The sequencing sample was made of PBMCs or T cells enriched from blood (not recorded which).

The CDR3 DNA follows: TGTGCCAGCAGCCAAGAACATTGGGGGGGAGGGGTCCAAGAGACCCAGTACTTC. The encoded protein is CASSQEHWGGGVQETQYF. V usage is TRBV3-1 (or the pseudogene TRBV3-2) and J usage is TRBJ2-5, with 7 bases fitting TRBD2. V shed 0 bases and J 1 base; nucleotides not matched to a gene: 11. Germline CDR1 is LGHDT and CDR2 is YNNKEL (reference sequence). The CDR3 spans 18 residues.